Listed here are 9 T cell receptor beta chains from one sample, sequenced in a study of human T cells and chemical hapten exposure. The time point denotes: patch test 1, 2 weeks after DPC sensitization. The treatment here: therapeutic diphenylcyclopropenone sensitization with weekly scalp DPC. Each CDR3 protein is one row after TCRdb ran MiXCR on the RACE reads. The sample holds roughly 180,000 distinct CDR3 sequences, roughly 14% seen once. The specimen comprised whole blood, sampled in connection with sensitization to the hapten diphenylcyclopropenone (DPC). Receptors originate from a young woman with alopecia areata. Some clones in this sample may be carry-over from other donors' samples.

The chain combines TRBV7-3 with TRBJ2-3; 9 bases are shared with TRBD2. V shed 4 bases and J 0 bases; nucleotides not matched to a gene: 2. Germline V CDR1 and CDR2: SGHTA, FQGTGA. The CDR3 loop spans 15 amino acids. The CDR3 loop is CASSSLAGSTDTQYF. For the CDR3, the DNA is TGTGCCAGCAGCTCCCTAGCGGGAAGCACAGATACGCAGTATTTT.

The chain couples TRBV9 to TRBJ2-7, with D hard to call. V shed 1 base and J shed 2 bases, with 7 bases lying between them. The CDR3 is 13 amino acids. The germline CDR1 and CDR2 sequences are SGDLS and YYNGEE. CDR3 region: CASSVMPTYEQYF. CDR3 coding DNA: TGTGCCAGCAGCGTAATGCCGACCTACGAGCAGTACTTC.

This clonotype was seen a handful of times. The rearrangement links TRBV7-2 to TRBJ1-2; 9 bases line up with TRBD1. The length of the CDR3 is 15 residues. Germline lookup yields CDR1 SGHTA and CDR2 FQGNSA. Unmatched junction bases numbered 7, after V lost 6 bases and J lost 2 bases. The CDR3 nucleotides are TGTGCCAGCAGTTCTACCGGGACAGGGAACTATGGCTACACCTTC. This encodes CASSSTGTGNYGYTF.

This clonotype has ten or more counts. DNA of the CDR3: TGTGCCAGCAGTCCGCCACACTGGACAGAGGGGAACACTGAAGCTTTCTTT. It is translated as CASSPPHWTEGNTEAFF. The chain employs TRBV12-3 or TRBV12-4 and TRBJ1-1; TRBD1 is a possible D gene (6 bases). Trimming took 5 bases from V and 1 from J, leaving 20 bases between them. CDR3 length equals 17 residues.

This clonotype was counted between two and nine times. The chain joins TRBV29-1 to TRBJ1-2; D is unresolved. In germline, CDR1 is SQVTM, CDR2 ANQGSEA. The CDR3 has 8 amino acids. Trimming removed 4 bases from V and 11 bases from J, with 5 bases in between. The CDR3 protein is CSVGSYTF. The CDR3 DNA is TGCAGCGTTGGCTCTTACACCTTC.

This clonotype was seen a few times. The rearrangement links TRBV19 to TRBJ1-5; D remains unclear. CDR3 length equals 14 residues. CDR1 LNHDA and CDR2 SQIVND come from the germline V gene (reference sequence). V shed 10 bases and J shed 0 bases, with 13 bases lying between them. CDR3 nucleotides: TGTGCCACCCGGGCGGGGTATAGCAATCAGCCCCAGCATTTT. It is translated as CATRAGYSNQPQHF.

The sample holds a few counts of this clonotype. The V and J genes are TRBV4-3 and TRBJ1-1, with D tentatively TRBD1 (5 bases). The CDR3 length is 17 residues. Germline CDR1 LGHNA, CDR2 YSLEER. Between the trimmed V and J ends, which lost 0 bases and 5 bases, there was a span of 19 bases. CDR3 coding DNA: TGCGCCAGCAGCCAAGATTTTGGGGGGAAGTTGGGAACTGAAGCTTTCTTT. This translates into CASSQDFGGKLGTEAFF.

The sample holds many counts of this clonotype. V gene TRBV28 combines with J gene TRBJ2-3, with 7 bases that match TRBD2. This CDR3 has 18 residues. Germline V gene lookup returns CDR1 MDHEN and CDR2 SYDVKM. Germline trimming cut 6 bases from V and 3 bases from J; bases unmatched to any gene: 18. The CDR3 DNA is TGTGCCAGCAGCGCGACCTCCCGGGAGGCGGGAGAGACAGATACGCAGTATTTT. It codes for CASSATSREAGETDTQYF.

The V call is TRBV29-1, the J call TRBJ2-7, with TRBD2 matching over 9 bases. The J segment lost 2 bases and the V segment lost 2 bases, leaving 4 bases of the junction unmatched. Germline-derived CDR1 and CDR2 are SQVTM and ANQGSEA. This CDR3 contains 14 residues. The CDR3 sequence: CSVELAGNPYEQYF. The DNA for the CDR3 is TGCAGCGTTGAACTAGCGGGGAATCCCTACGAGCAGTACTTC.